The 4 T cell receptor beta chains presented below share a single source sample, sequenced in a study of control samples from healthy donors and cancer patients. TCRdb keeps only in-frame clones here, not all; method: immunoSEQ multiplex PCR. Among roughly 55,000 clones listed, more than 90% were seen once. The source material was PBMCs. These receptors were collected from a man aged 40-50 years with colorectal cancer.

On this clone itself: Distinct nucleotide sequences in the sample also encode this CDR3. The chain uses TRBV18 and TRBJ2-5, with D possibly being TRBD1 (5 bases). Between the trimmed V and J ends, which lost 3 bases and 4 bases, there was a span of 9 bases. The germline V gene encodes CDR1 KGHSH and CDR2 LQKENI. The CDR3 extends over 13 amino acids. CDR3 coding DNA: TGTGCCAGCTCACCGGGGCTGGGAGAGACCCAGTACTTC. This encodes CASSPGLGETQYF.

The CDR3 DNA reads as TGTGCCAGCAGCTTAGCGGGACAGGGAGTGTTTGGCTACACCTTC. Protein product: CASSLAGQGVFGYTF. The J gene is TRBJ1-2, the V gene TRBV11-1, with 9 positions matching TRBD1. The CDR3 has 15 amino acids. J was trimmed by 7 bases and V by 0 bases; bases with no gene match: 6. Germline V lookup: CDR1 SGHAT, CDR2 FQDESV (reference sequence).

This clone was picked up a small number of times. CDR3 region: CASSPRQGGDEQFF. CDR3 DNA: TGTGCCAGCTCACCACGGCAGGGAGGGGATGAGCAGTTCTTC. The chain joins TRBV18 to TRBJ2-1; 7 bases are shared with TRBD2. The CDR3 has 14 amino acids. Germline loops: CDR1 KGHSH, CDR2 LQKENI. V dropped 1 base and J dropped 8; count of bases not matched to a gene: 5.

This chain connects TRBV9 to TRBJ1-4; unclear D gene. V lost 4 bases and J lost 3, with 10 bases in between. Germline values: CDR1 SGDLS, CDR2 YYNGEE. This CDR3 is 14 amino acids long. CDR3 residues: CASSPQQSNEKLFF. The CDR3 region has the DNA TGTGCCAGCAGCCCCCAACAGTCTAATGAAAAACTGTTTTTT.